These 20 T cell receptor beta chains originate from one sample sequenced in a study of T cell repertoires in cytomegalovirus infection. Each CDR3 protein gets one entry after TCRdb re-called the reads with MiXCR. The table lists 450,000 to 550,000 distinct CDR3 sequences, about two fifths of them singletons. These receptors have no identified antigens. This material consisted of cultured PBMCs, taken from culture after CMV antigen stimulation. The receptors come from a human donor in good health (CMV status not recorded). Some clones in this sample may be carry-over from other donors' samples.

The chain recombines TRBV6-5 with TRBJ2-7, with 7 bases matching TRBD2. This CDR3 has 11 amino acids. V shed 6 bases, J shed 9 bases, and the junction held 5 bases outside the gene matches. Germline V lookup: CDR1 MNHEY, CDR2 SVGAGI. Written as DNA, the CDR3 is TGTGCCAGCAGCCCGGGAGGCGTGCAGTACTTC. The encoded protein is CASSPGGVQYF.

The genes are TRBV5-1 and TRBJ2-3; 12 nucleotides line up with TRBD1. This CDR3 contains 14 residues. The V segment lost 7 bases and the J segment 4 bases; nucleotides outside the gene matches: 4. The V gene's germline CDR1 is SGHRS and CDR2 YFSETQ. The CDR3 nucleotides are TGCGCCAGCGCGGGACAGGGGGCGTCAGATACGCAGTATTTT. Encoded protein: CASAGQGASDTQYF.

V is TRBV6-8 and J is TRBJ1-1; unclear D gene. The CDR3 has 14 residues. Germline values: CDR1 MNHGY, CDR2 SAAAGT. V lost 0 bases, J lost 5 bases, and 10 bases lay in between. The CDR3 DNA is TGTGCCAGCAGTTACTCGACCGGGATTACTGAAGCTTTCTTT. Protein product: CASSYSTGITEAFF.

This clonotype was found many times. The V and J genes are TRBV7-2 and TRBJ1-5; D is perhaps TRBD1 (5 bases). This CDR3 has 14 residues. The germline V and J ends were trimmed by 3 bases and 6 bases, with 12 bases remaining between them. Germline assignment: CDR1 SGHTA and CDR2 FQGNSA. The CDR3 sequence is CASSLSGTGQPQHF. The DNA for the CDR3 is TGTGCCAGCAGCTTGTCAGGGACCGGTCAGCCCCAGCATTTT.

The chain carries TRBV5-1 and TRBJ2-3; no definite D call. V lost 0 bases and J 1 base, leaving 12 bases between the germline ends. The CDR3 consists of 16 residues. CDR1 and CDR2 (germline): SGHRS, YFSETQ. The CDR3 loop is CASSLAPQRGTDTQYF. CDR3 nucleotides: TGCGCCAGCAGCTTGGCTCCCCAAAGAGGCACAGATACGCAGTATTTT. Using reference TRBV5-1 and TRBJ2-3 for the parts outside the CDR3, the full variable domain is KAGVTQTPRYLIKTRGQQVTLSCSPISGHRSVSWYQQTPGQGLQFLFEYFSETQRNKGNFPGRFSGRQFSNSRSEMNVSTLELGDSALYLCASSLAPQRGTDTQYFGPGTRLTVL.

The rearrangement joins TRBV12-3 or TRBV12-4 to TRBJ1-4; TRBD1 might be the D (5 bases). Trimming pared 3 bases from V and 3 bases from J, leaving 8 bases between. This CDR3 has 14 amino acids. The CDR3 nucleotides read TGTGCCAGCAGTTTCTGGGGGTCTAATGAAAAACTGTTTTTT. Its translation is CASSFWGSNEKLFF.

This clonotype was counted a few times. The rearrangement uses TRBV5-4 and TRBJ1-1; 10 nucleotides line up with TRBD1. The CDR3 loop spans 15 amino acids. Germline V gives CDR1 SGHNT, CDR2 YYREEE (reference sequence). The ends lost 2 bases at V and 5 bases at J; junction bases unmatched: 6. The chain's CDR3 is CASSFGTGVYTEAFF. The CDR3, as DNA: TGTGCCAGCAGCTTTGGGACAGGGGTATATACTGAAGCTTTCTTT. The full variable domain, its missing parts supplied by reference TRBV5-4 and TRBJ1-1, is ETGVTQSPTHLIKTRGQQVTLRCSSQSGHNTVSWYQQALGQGPQFIFQYYREEENGRGNFPPRFSGLQFPNYSSELNVNALELDDSALYLCASSFGTGVYTEAFFGQGTRLTVV.

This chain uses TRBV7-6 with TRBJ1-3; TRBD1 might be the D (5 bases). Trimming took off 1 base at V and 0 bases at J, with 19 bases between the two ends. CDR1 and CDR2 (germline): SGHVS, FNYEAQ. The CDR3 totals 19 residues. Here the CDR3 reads CASSLGSLRGRDSGNTIYF. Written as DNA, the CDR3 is TGTGCCAGCAGCTTAGGGTCCTTGCGGGGGAGAGACTCTGGAAACACCATATATTTT.

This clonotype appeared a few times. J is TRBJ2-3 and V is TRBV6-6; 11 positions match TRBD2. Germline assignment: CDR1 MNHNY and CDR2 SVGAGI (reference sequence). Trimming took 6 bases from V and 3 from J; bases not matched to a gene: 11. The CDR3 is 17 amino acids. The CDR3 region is CASSKGLAGGQTDTQYF. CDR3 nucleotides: TGTGCCAGCAGCAAAGGCTTAGCGGGGGGGCAGACAGATACGCAGTATTTT.

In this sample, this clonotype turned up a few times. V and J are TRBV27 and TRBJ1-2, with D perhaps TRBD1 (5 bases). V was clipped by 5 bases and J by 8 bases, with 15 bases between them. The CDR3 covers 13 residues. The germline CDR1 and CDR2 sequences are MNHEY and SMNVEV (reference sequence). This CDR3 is CASSPGTVRGYTF. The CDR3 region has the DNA TGTGCCAGCAGTCCCGGGACCGTTCGGGGCTACACCTTC.

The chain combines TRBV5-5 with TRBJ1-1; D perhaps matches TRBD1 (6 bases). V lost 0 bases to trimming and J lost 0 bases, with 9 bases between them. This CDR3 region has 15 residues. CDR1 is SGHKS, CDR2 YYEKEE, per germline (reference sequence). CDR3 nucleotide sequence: TGTGCCAGCAGCTTGGAAACAGGGTTGAACACTGAAGCTTTCTTT. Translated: CASSLETGLNTEAFF. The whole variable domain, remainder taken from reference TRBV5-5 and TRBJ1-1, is DAGVTQSPTHLIKTRGQQVTLRCSPISGHKSVSWYQQVLGQGPQFIFQYYEKEERGRGNFPDRFSARQFPNYSSELNVNALLLGDSALYLCASSLETGLNTEAFFGQGTRLTVV.

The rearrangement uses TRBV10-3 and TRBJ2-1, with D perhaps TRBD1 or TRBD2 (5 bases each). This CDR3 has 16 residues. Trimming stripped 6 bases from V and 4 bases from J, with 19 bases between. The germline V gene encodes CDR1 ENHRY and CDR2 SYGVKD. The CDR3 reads CAISARDGKVYNEQFF. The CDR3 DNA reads TGTGCCATCAGCGCCCGGGACGGGAAGGTTTACAATGAGCAGTTCTTC.

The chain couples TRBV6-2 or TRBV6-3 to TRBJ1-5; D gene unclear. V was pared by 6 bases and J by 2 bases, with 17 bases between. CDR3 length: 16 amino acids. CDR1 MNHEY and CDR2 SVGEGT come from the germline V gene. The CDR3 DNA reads TGTGCCAGCAGGCCCCCACTTCCTCTTGGCAATCAGCCCCAGCATTTT. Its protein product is CASRPPLPLGNQPQHF.

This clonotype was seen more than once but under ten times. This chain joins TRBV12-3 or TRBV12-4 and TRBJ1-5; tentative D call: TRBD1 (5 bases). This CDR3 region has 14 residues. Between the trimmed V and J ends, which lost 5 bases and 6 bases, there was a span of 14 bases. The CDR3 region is CASSTGDGGQPQHF. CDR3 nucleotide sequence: TGTGCCAGCAGTACCGGGGACGGTGGTCAGCCCCAGCATTTT.

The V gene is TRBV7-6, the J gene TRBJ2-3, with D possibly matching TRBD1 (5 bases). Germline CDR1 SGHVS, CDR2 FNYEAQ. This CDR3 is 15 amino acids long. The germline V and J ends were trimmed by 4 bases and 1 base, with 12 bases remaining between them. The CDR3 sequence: CASSSRARGTDTQYF. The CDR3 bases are TGTGCCAGCAGCTCCAGGGCCAGAGGCACAGATACGCAGTATTTT.

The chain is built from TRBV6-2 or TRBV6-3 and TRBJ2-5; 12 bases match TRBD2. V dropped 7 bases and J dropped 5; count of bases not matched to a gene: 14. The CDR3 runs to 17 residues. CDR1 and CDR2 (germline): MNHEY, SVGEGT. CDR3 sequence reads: CASKASGRAGWMETQYF. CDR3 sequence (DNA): TGTGCCAGCAAGGCTAGCGGGAGGGCCGGTTGGATGGAGACCCAGTACTTC.

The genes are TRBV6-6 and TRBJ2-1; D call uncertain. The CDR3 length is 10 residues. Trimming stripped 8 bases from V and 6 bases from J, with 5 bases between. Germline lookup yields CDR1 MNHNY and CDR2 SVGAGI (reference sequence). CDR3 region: CASGTNEQFF. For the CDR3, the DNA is TGTGCCAGCGGAACCAATGAGCAGTTCTTC.

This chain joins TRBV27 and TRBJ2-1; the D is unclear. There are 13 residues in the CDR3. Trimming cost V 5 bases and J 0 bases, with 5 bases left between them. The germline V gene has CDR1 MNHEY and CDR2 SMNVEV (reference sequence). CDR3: CASSRRSYNEQFF. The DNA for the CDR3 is TGTGCCAGCAGTCGACGCTCCTACAATGAGCAGTTCTTC.

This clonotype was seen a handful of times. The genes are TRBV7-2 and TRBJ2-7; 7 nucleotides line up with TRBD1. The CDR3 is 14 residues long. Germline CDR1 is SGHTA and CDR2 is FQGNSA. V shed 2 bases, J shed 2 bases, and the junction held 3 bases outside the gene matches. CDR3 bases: TGTGCCAGCAGCTTATCCAGGGGGACCTACGAGCAGTACTTC. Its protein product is CASSLSRGTYEQYF. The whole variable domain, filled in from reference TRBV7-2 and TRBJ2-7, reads GAGVSQSPSNKVTEKGKDVELRCDPISGHTALYWYRQSLGQGLEFLIYFQGNSAPDKSGLPSDRFSAERTGGSVSTLTIQRTQQEDSAVYLCASSLSRGTYEQYFGPGTRLTVT.

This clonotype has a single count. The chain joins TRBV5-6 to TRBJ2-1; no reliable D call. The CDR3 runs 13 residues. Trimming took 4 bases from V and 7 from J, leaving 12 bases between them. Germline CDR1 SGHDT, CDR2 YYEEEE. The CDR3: CASSALTNNEQFF. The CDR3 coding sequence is TGTGCCAGCAGCGCGTTAACAAATAATGAGCAGTTCTTC.